The 26 T cell receptor beta chains below were found in one sample sequenced in a study of yellow fever vaccine responses in identical twins. MiXCR was run by TCRdb on the RT-PCR reads, yielding one entry per CDR3 protein. The sample yields 20,000 or so distinct CDR3 sequences, 65% to 85% seen once. The specimen was T cells from blood (PBMCs), unsorted or a sorted subset (not recorded which), collected before or after yellow fever vaccination (not recorded which). The source of these receptors is a woman younger than 35 who received the yellow fever vaccine.

The chain recombines TRBV18 with TRBJ1-5, with D hard to call. V was trimmed by 4 bases and J by 0 bases, leaving 13 bases between them. Germline CDR1 and CDR2: KGHSH and LQKENI. The CDR3 is 16 amino acids. Here the CDR3 DNA reads TGTGCCAGCTCACTATCGTCTCCAGATAGCAATCAGCCCCAGCATTTT. It encodes CASSLSSPDSNQPQHF.

The chain employs TRBV29-1 and TRBJ2-5, with TRBD1 identical over 7 bases. Trimming removed 5 bases from V and 5 bases from J; junction bases left unmatched: 8. Germline CDR1 and CDR2: SQVTM and ANQGSEA. This CDR3 comprises 13 residues. The CDR3 DNA is TGCAGCGTTCACAGGGGCGCTCAGGAGACCCAGTACTTC. Translation: CSVHRGAQETQYF.

This chain connects TRBV28 to TRBJ2-7; 8 bases map to TRBD1. Unmatched junction bases numbered 7, after V lost 5 bases and J lost 7 bases. The germline V gene has CDR1 MDHEN and CDR2 SYDVKM. The CDR3 consists of 13 residues. The chain's CDR3 is CASSGQGAREQYV. In DNA form, the CDR3 reads TGTGCCAGCAGTGGGCAGGGGGCTAGAGAGCAGTACGTC.

The CDR3 DNA reads as TGTGCCAGCAGTTCTTCTTCCGGGACAGGGGGCACTGAAGCTTTCTTT. Its translation: CASSSSSGTGGTEAFF. The chain recombines TRBV6-5 with TRBJ1-1; 11 bases are shared with TRBD1. This CDR3 is 16 amino acids long. The V segment lost 4 bases and the J segment 4 bases; nucleotides outside the gene matches: 8. Germline V gene data show CDR1 as MNHEY and CDR2 as SVGAGI.

The chain has TRBV6-5 and TRBJ1-1, with TRBD1 as a possible D gene (6 bases). V gave up 2 bases and J gave up 5 bases, with 12 bases separating them. CDR3 length: 14 residues. CDR1 is MNHEY, CDR2 SVGAGI, per germline. CDR3 residues: CASSYKGGSTEAFF. CDR3 nucleotides: TGTGCCAGCAGTTACAAGGGGGGAAGTACTGAAGCTTTCTTT.

The chain employs TRBV18 and TRBJ1-1; 7 bases agree with TRBD1. The CDR3 extends over 14 amino acids. CDR1 and CDR2 from the germline V gene are KGHSH and LQKENI. V was pared by 4 bases and J by 0 bases, with 2 bases of the junction left unmatched. This CDR3 is CASSRTGVNTEAFF. In nucleotides, the CDR3 is TGTGCCAGCTCACGGACAGGAGTGAACACTGAAGCTTTCTTT.

This clonotype came up a few times. The chain couples TRBV6-1 to TRBJ2-1; TRBD2 is a possible D gene (6 bases). Germline-derived CDR1 and CDR2 are MNHNS and SASEGT. The CDR3 consists of 15 residues. V shed 6 bases and J shed 8 bases, with 20 bases lying between them. The CDR3 DNA reads TGTGCCAGCAGCCTCCGGGTCCGGGGAGGTGATGAGCAGTTCTTC. It yields the protein CASSLRVRGGDEQFF.

The chain carries TRBV11-1 and TRBJ1-1; unclear D gene. Germline CDR1 SGHAT, CDR2 FQDESV (reference sequence). Trimming cost V 1 base and J 1 base, with 10 bases left between them. This CDR3 region has 15 residues. The CDR3 region is CASSLGWGGNTEAFF. For the CDR3, the DNA is TGTGCCAGCAGCTTAGGGTGGGGAGGGAACACTGAAGCTTTCTTT.

This chain uses TRBV13 with TRBJ1-1; D unresolved. The CDR3 is made up of 12 amino acids. Trimming took 0 bases from V and 7 from J, leaving 6 bases between them. Germline V lookup: CDR1 PRHDT, CDR2 FYEKMQ (reference sequence). CDR3 sequence: CASSLGSIEAFF. The DNA for the CDR3 is TGTGCCAGCAGCTTAGGGTCGATTGAAGCTTTCTTT. Combining the CDR3 with reference TRBV13 and TRBJ1-1 gives the whole variable domain AAGVIQSPRHLIKEKRETATLKCYPIPRHDTVYWYQQGPGQDPQFLISFYEKMQSDKGSIPDRFSAQQFSDYHSELNMSSLELGDSALYFCASSLGSIEAFFGQGTRLTVV.

The CDR3: CASSQATAVEQFF. CDR3 coding DNA: TGTGCCAGCAGCCAAGCCACGGCGGTTGAGCAGTTCTTC. This sequence joins TRBV4-2 and TRBJ2-1; the D is unclear. Germline values: CDR1 LGHNA, CDR2 YNFKEQ. V lost 1 base and J 9 bases, leaving 10 bases between the germline ends. This CDR3 is built from 13 residues.

This clonotype was detected once. The CDR3 nucleotides are TGTGCCACCAGCAGAGGGGGGGGCGGCATGAACACTGAAGCTTTCTTT. It yields the protein CATSRGGGGMNTEAFF. This chain links TRBV15 with TRBJ1-1, with D possibly being TRBD1 (6 bases). This CDR3 is built from 16 residues. CDR1 is LNHNV and CDR2 is YYDKDF in the germline V gene (reference sequence). Deletions cut 1 base from V and 0 bases from J, with 12 bases between.

The gene calls are TRBV18 and TRBJ2-1; 8 bases are a match to TRBD2. Germline trimming cut 5 bases from V and 6 bases from J; bases unmatched to any gene: 9. Germline V lookup: CDR1 KGHSH, CDR2 LQKENI. This CDR3 contains 15 residues. The CDR3 region has the DNA TGTGCCAGCTCATCCTCCACGGGGGGGTCCAATGAGCAGTTCTTC. Amino acid sequence: CASSSSTGGSNEQFF. The entire variable domain, with the rest obtained from reference TRBV18 and TRBJ2-1, is as follows: NAGVMQNPRHLVRRRGQEARLRCSPMKGHSHVYWYRQLPEEGLKFMVYLQKENIIDESGMPKERFSAEFPKEGPSILRIQQVVRGDSAAYFCASSSSTGGSNEQFFGPGTRLTVL.

By share of the sample, this clonotype is medium-sized. V usage is TRBV12-3 or TRBV12-4 and J usage is TRBJ1-1; D not certain. The V end was cut by 10 bases, the J end by 2 bases, with 20 bases between. The CDR3 loop spans 15 amino acids. The CDR3 region has the DNA TGTGCCACCCCGACTCTCCGCCGGGGAAACACTGAAGCTTTCTTT. Its protein product is CATPTLRRGNTEAFF.

The chain recombines TRBV12-3 or TRBV12-4 with TRBJ1-2; 7 positions agree with TRBD1. The J segment lost 8 bases and the V segment lost 5 bases, leaving 8 bases of the junction unmatched. CDR3 length equals 13 residues. In DNA, the CDR3 is TGTGCCAGCAGTCCGGACAGGATTTACGGCTACACCTTC. The encoded protein is CASSPDRIYGYTF.

The J gene is TRBJ2-2, the V gene TRBV11-1; tentatively, D is TRBD1 (6 bases). The CDR3 is 17 amino acids. In germline, CDR1 is SGHAT, CDR2 FQDESV (reference sequence). Trimming stripped 0 bases from V and 4 bases from J, with 15 bases between. The CDR3 sequence: CASSLAPVQGGTGELFF. CDR3 bases: TGTGCCAGCAGCTTAGCGCCCGTACAGGGTGGCACCGGGGAGCTGTTTTTT.

On this clonotype itself: At one of its ends the junction is not consistent with the germline gene, which may arise from a read error. The rearrangement uses TRBV5-5 and TRBJ2-5, with D unresolved. The CDR3 sequence is 13 residues long. Germline assignment: CDR1 SGHKS and CDR2 YYEKEE (reference sequence). CDR3 in DNA: TGTGCCTGCAGCTTGGACGTTTGGGAGACCCAGTACTTC. Protein: CACSLDVWETQYF.

The V gene is TRBV2, the J gene TRBJ2-3; D remains ambiguous. Trimming left V 6 bases short and J 2 bases short, with 9 bases between. This CDR3 region has 13 residues. Germline assignment: CDR1 SNHLY and CDR2 FYNNEI. The CDR3 DNA reads TGTGCCAGCAGCCGCGACTCCACAGATACGCAGTATTTT. Protein: CASSRDSTDTQYF.

In its sample, this clonotype was seen once. The chain joins TRBV12-3 or TRBV12-4 to TRBJ1-6; D not certain. V was shortened by 6 bases and J by 0 bases, with 18 bases between the two germline ends. This CDR3 is 18 amino acids long. The CDR3 spells CASRTLRALSSYNSPLHF. CDR3 nucleotides: TGTGCCAGCAGGACACTACGGGCCCTGAGCTCCTATAATTCACCCCTCCACTTT.

This clonotype has only a few counts. Mismatch with germline at one junction end may stem from a read error. The rearrangement links TRBV29-1 to TRBJ2-5; the D gene is possibly TRBD1 (6 bases). CDR1 SQVTM and CDR2 ANQGSEA come from the germline V gene. The CDR3 has 14 amino acids. CDR3 bases: TGCAGCGTTAAAGACGGACAGTTTAAGGAGACCCAGTACTTC. It translates to CSVKDGQFKETQYF.

The V call is TRBV4-1, the J call TRBJ2-5; D may be TRBD2 (6 bases). The V gene lost 4 bases and the J gene lost 5 bases, with 20 bases spanning the gap. The CDR3 is made up of 16 amino acids. CDR1 and CDR2 (germline): MGHRA, YSYEKL. The CDR3 DNA reads TGCGCCAGCAGCCGGGATGGGACTCCGATAAGGGAGACCCAGTACTTC. Translation gives CASSRDGTPIRETQYF.

The V and J genes are TRBV12-3 or TRBV12-4 and TRBJ2-2; 8 bases are shared with TRBD2. V was pared by 3 bases and J by 2 bases, with 2 bases of the junction left unmatched. CDR3 size: 15 residues. The chain's CDR3 is CASSLSGGNTGELFF. Here the CDR3 DNA reads TGTGCCAGCAGTTTGAGCGGGGGTAACACCGGGGAGCTGTTTTTT.

This chain uses TRBV10-3 with TRBJ1-2; D may be TRBD1 (5 bases). The CDR3 totals 12 residues. V lost 6 bases and J 2 bases, leaving 7 bases between the germline ends. The germline V gene encodes CDR1 ENHRY and CDR2 SYGVKD. The CDR3 spells CAISRANYGYTF. CDR3 bases: TGTGCCATCAGCAGGGCAAACTATGGCTACACCTTC.

A few counts support this clonotype. The gene calls are TRBV18 and TRBJ1-5; 8 bases align to TRBD1. Germline-derived CDR1 and CDR2 are KGHSH and LQKENI. This CDR3 has 13 residues. The V and J ends lost 4 bases and 4 bases, in that order; junction bases with no gene match: 0. DNA for the CDR3: TGTGCCAGCTCACGGGACAGGAATCAGCCCCAGCATTTT. Translating gives CASSRDRNQPQHF.

This rearrangement joins TRBV20-1 to TRBJ2-5; a possible D gene is TRBD2 (6 bases). The CDR3 is made up of 12 amino acids. Trimming took off 6 bases at V and 5 bases at J, with 13 bases between the two ends. Germline assignment: CDR1 DFQATT and CDR2 SNEGSKA (reference sequence). CDR3 DNA sequence: TGCAGTGCCCCGGCGGGGACGGAGACCCAGTACTTC. Translated, it gives CSAPAGTETQYF.

The V call is TRBV29-1, the J call TRBJ2-3; 13 nucleotides match TRBD2. Germline values: CDR1 SQVTM, CDR2 ANQGSEA. The V segment lost 7 bases and the J segment 3 bases; nucleotides outside the gene matches: 7. The CDR3 contains 15 residues. CDR3 amino acids: CSAPGLAGVTDTQYF. The CDR3, as DNA: TGCAGCGCTCCTGGACTAGCGGGAGTGACAGATACGCAGTATTTT.

In this sample, this clonotype turned up once. This rearrangement joins TRBV11-2 to TRBJ2-1, with 8 bases matching TRBD2. The CDR3 is 14 amino acids. Germline CDR1 and CDR2: SGHAT and FQNNGV. Unmatched junction bases numbered 7, after V lost 5 bases and J lost 7 bases. Here the CDR3 reads CASSISGTRNEQFF. The CDR3 region has the DNA TGTGCCAGCAGCATTTCCGGGACTAGAAATGAGCAGTTCTTC.